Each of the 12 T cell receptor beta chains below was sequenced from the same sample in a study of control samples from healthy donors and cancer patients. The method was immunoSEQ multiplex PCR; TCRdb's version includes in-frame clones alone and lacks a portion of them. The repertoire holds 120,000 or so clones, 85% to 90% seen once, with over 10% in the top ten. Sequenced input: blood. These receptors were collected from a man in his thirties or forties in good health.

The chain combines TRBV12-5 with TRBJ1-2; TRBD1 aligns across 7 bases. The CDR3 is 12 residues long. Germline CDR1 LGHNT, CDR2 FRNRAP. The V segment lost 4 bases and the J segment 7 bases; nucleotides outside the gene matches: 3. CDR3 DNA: TGTGCTAGTGGTTCGCCAGGGGGTGGCTACACCTTC. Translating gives CASGSPGGGYTF. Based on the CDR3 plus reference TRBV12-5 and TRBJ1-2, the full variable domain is DARVTQTPRHKVTEMGQEVTMRCQPILGHNTVFWYRQTMMQGLELLAYFRNRAPLDDSGMPKDRFSAEMPDATLATLKIQPSEPRDSAVYFCASGSPGGGYTFGSGTRLTVV.

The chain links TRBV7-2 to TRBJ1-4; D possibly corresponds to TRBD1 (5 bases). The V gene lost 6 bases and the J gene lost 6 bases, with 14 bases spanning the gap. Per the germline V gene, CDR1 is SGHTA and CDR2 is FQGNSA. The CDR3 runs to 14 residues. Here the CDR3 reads CASSLNGGDEKLFF. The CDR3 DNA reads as TGTGCCAGCAGTTTAAATGGGGGGGATGAAAAACTGTTTTTT.

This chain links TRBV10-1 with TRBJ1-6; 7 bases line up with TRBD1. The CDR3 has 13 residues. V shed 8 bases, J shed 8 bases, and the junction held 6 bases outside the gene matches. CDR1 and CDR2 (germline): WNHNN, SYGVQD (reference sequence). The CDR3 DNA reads TGCGCCAGCCAGGCGGGACAGTATTCACCCCTCCACTTT. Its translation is CASQAGQYSPLHF.

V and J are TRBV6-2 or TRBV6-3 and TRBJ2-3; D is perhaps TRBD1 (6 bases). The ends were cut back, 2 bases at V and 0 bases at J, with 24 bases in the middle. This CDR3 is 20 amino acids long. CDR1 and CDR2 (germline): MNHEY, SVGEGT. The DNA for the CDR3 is TGTGCCAGCAGTTACAGACGTGGGGGACACACCCGTACTAGCACAGATACGCAGTATTTT. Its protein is CASSYRRGGHTRTSTDTQYF.

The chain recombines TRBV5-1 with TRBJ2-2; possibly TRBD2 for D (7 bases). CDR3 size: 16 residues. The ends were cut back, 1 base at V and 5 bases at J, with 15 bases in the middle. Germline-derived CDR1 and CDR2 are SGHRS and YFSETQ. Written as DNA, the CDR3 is TGCGCCAGCAGCTTGCTCGGGGGGCGAGGGACCGGGGAGCTGTTTTTT. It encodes CASSLLGGRGTGELFF.

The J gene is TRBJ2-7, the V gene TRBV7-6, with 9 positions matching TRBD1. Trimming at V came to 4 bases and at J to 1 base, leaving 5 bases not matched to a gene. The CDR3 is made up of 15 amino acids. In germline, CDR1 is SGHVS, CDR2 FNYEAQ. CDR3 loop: CASSSGQGRSYEQYF. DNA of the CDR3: TGTGCCAGCAGCTCCGGACAGGGGCGTTCCTACGAGCAGTACTTC.

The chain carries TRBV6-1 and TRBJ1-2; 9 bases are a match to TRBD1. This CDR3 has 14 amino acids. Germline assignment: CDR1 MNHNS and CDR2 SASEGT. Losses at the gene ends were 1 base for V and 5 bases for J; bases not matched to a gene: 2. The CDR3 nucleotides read TGTGCCAGCAGTGAAGGGACAGGGGCTTATGGCTACACCTTC. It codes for CASSEGTGAYGYTF.

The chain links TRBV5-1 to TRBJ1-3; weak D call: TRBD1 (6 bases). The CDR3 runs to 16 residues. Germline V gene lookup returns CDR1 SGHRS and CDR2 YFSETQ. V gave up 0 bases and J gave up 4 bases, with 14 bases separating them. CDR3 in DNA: TGCGCCAGCAGCTTGGACTCAGGGGCGAGGGGAAACACCATATATTTT. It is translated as CASSLDSGARGNTIYF.

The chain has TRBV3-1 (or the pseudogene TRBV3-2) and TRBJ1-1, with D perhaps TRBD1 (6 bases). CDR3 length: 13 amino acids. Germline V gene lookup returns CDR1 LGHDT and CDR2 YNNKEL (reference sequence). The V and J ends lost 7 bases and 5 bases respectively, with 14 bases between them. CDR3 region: CASTPGAETEAFF. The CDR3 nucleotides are TGTGCCAGCACCCCAGGGGCGGAGACTGAAGCTTTCTTT.

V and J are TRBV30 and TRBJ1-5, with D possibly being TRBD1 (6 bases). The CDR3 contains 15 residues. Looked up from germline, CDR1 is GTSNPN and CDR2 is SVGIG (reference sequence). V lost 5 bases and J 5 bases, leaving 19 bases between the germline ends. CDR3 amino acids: CAWGSGGPGDQPQHF. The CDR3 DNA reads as TGTGCCTGGGGCAGCGGGGGCCCGGGGGATCAGCCCCAGCATTTT. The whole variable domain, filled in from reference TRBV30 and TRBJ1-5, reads SQTIHQWPATLVQPVGSPLSLECTVEGTSNPNLYWYRQAAGRGLQLLFYSVGIGQISSEVPQNLSASRPQDRQFILSSKKLLLSDSGFYLCAWGSGGPGDQPQHFGDGTRLSIL.

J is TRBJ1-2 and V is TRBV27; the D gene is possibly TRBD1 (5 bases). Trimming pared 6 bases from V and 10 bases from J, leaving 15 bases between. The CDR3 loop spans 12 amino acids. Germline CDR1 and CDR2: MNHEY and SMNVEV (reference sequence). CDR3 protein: CASRTTELAYTF. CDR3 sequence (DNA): TGTGCCAGCAGAACGACAGAACTGGCCTACACCTTC.

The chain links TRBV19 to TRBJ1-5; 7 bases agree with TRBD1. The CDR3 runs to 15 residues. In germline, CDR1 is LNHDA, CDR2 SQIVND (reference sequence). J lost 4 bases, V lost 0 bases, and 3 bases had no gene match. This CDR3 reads CASSIDGTANQPQHF. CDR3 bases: TGTGCCAGTAGTATAGATGGGACAGCTAATCAGCCCCAGCATTTT.